A single sample gave rise to the 30 T cell receptor beta chains below, sequenced in a study of regulatory T cells in long-lasting Graves disease. The time point here: persistent/refractory GD, antithyroid drugs over 5 years with positive TRAb. PBMCs were the source of the RNA used for TCR sequencing. According to the study, TCR beta libraries were built with iRepertoire HTBI primers and CDR3-region Arm-PCR. TCRdb passed the multiplex PCR reads through MiXCR, listing each CDR3 protein once. Altogether about 400,000 distinct CDR3 sequences are present, around 20% being singletons, with the ten largest covering roughly 20%. The material sequenced was peripheral blood mononuclear cells (PBMCs), taken when the disease was refractory, from a patient treated with antithyroid drugs. These TCRs come from a female donor with Graves disease.

This clonotype was seen many times. The chain combines TRBV20-1 with TRBJ2-5; D is unresolved. Looked up from germline, CDR1 is DFQATT and CDR2 is SNEGSKA (reference sequence). V was trimmed by 4 bases and J by 0 bases, leaving 12 bases between them. The CDR3 is 14 amino acids. The CDR3 spells CSAKDPEYQETQYF. The CDR3 DNA is TGCAGTGCTAAGGACCCCGAGTACCAAGAGACCCAGTACTTC.

J is TRBJ2-7 and V is TRBV27; 8 bases are a match to TRBD1. There are 14 residues in the CDR3. The junction had 8 bases not matched to a gene; V was cut back by 6 bases and J by 4 bases. CDR1 is MNHEY and CDR2 is SMNVEV in the germline V gene (reference sequence). CDR3 sequence reads: CASRRQGIQYEQYF. The CDR3 DNA follows: TGTGCCAGCAGGCGACAGGGGATACAGTACGAGCAGTACTTC.

As concerns this clonotype: This may come from a read error, since a much larger clone is one base off. The CDR3: CASSTGQANTEAFF. For the CDR3, the DNA is TGCGCCAGCAGCACTGGACAGGCGAACACTGAAGCTTTCTTT. The chain links TRBV5-1 to TRBJ1-1; 7 bases line up with TRBD1. Germline assignment: CDR1 SGHRS and CDR2 YFSETQ. The V segment lost 4 bases and the J segment 1 base; nucleotides outside the gene matches: 4. There are 14 residues in the CDR3.

The rearrangement joins TRBV30 to TRBJ2-5; TRBD2 aligns across 8 bases. V trimming: 2 bases; J trimming: 4 bases; junction bases outside the gene matches: 6. The CDR3 is 14 residues long. Germline V lookup: CDR1 GTSNPN, CDR2 SVGIG (reference sequence). CDR3: CAWSLSGSTETQYF. The CDR3 DNA reads as TGTGCCTGGAGTCTCAGCGGGAGTACAGAGACCCAGTACTTC.

Many counts were recorded for this clonotype. The chain couples TRBV28 to TRBJ2-7, with 11 bases matching TRBD1. This CDR3 comprises 18 residues. CDR1 and CDR2 from the germline V gene are MDHEN and SYDVKM. The V and J ends lost 4 bases and 3 bases, in that order; junction bases with no gene match: 14. Here the CDR3 DNA reads TGTGCCAGCAGTTCGATTATAATCACCGGGACAGGGGGCTACGAGCAGTACTTC. It yields the protein CASSSIIITGTGGYEQYF. The complete variable domain, with remaining parts taken from reference TRBV28 and TRBJ2-7, reads DVKVTQSSRYLVKRTGEKVFLECVQDMDHENMFWYRQDPGLGLRLIYFSYDVKMKEKGDIPEGYSVSREKKERFSLILESASTNQTSMYLCASSSIIITGTGGYEQYFGPGTRLTVT.

This clonotype appeared many times. The chain links TRBV12-3 or TRBV12-4 to TRBJ1-1, with D possibly matching TRBD1 (6 bases). V was pared by 6 bases and J by 3 bases, with 14 bases between. CDR3 size: 14 residues. The CDR3 DNA follows: TGTGCCAGCAGCCAGGACAGACCCGACACTGAAGCTTTCTTT. This translates into CASSQDRPDTEAFF.

This clonotype was recorded many times. V usage is TRBV2 and J usage is TRBJ2-7; a weak D match, TRBD2 (5 bases). V shed 0 bases and J shed 0 bases, with 12 bases lying between them. Germline CDR1 SNHLY, CDR2 FYNNEI. CDR3 length equals 16 residues. CDR3 amino acids: CASSEAWRLSSYEQYF. The CDR3 DNA reads as TGTGCCAGCAGTGAAGCGTGGAGGCTGAGCTCCTACGAGCAGTACTTC. Full variable domain (remainder filled in from reference TRBV2 and TRBJ2-7): EPEVTQTPSHQVTQMGQEVILRCVPISNHLYFYWYRQILGQKVEFLVSFYNNEISEKSEIFDDQFSVERPDGSNFTLKIRSTKLEDSAMYFCASSEAWRLSSYEQYFGPGTRLTVT.

In the case of this clonotype: A read error may explain this, as a much larger clone is one base away. The rearrangement uses TRBV6-1 and TRBJ1-1; D call uncertain. The V end lost 11 bases, the J end lost 3 bases, and 16 bases lay between the germline ends. Per germline, CDR1 MNHNS and CDR2 SASEGT. This CDR3 comprises 13 residues. DNA of the CDR3: TGTGCCCGCAACCTAGGACCCCACACTGAAGCTTTCTTT. This codes for CARNLGPHTEAFF.

This clonotype has just a few counts. This chain connects TRBV9 to TRBJ2-7, with 7 positions matching TRBD2. The CDR3 has 16 amino acids. The germline V gene encodes CDR1 SGDLS and CDR2 YYNGEE. Trimming cost V 0 bases and J 3 bases; bases outside gene matches: 9. CDR3 DNA: TGTGCCAGCAGCGTAGAGCCCGCGGGAGTAAGCTACGAGCAGTACTTC. It codes for CASSVEPAGVSYEQYF. The complete variable domain, with remaining parts taken from reference TRBV9 and TRBJ2-7, reads DSGVTQTPKHLITATGQRVTLRCSPRSGDLSVYWYQQSLDQGLQFLIQYYNGEERAKGNILERFSAQQFPDLHSELNLSSLELGDSALYFCASSVEPAGVSYEQYFGPGTRLTVT.

This clonotype was detected ten times or more. The chain joins TRBV15 to TRBJ2-5; perhaps TRBD1 as D (5 bases). Germline V gene sequence: CDR1 LNHNV, CDR2 YYDKDF (reference sequence). Trimming stripped 1 base from V and 4 bases from J, with 10 bases between. This CDR3 has 14 amino acids. CDR3 protein: CATSRVQGGETQYF. The CDR3 nucleotides are TGTGCCACCAGCAGAGTGCAGGGCGGAGAGACCCAGTACTTC.

This clonotype was recorded only once. The chain uses TRBV20-1 and TRBJ1-1; 8 bases are shared with TRBD1. The CDR3 loop spans 15 amino acids. Germline CDR1 is DFQATT and CDR2 is SNEGSKA (reference sequence). With 1 base clipped from V and 0 bases from J, the junction kept 4 bases outside the gene matches. CDR3 in DNA: TGCAGTGCTAGAGGCCCAGGGGGCATGAACACTGAAGCTTTCTTT. Translation: CSARGPGGMNTEAFF.

Turning to this clonotype: Germline is not matched at one junction end, which may reflect a read error. J is TRBJ2-7 and V is TRBV3-1, with D unclear. There are 14 residues in the CDR3. Germline V gene sequence: CDR1 LGHDT, CDR2 YNNKEL (reference sequence). The CDR3, as DNA: TGTGCCAGCAGCCAAGAGAACATCCCTCACGAGCAGTGCTTC. The encoded protein is CASSQENIPHEQCF.

V gene TRBV5-5 combines with J gene TRBJ2-7; 10 bases align to TRBD1. The CDR3 has 14 amino acids. CDR1 SGHKS and CDR2 YYEKEE come from the germline V gene (reference sequence). The J segment lost 3 bases and the V segment lost 4 bases, leaving 4 bases of the junction unmatched. CDR3 sequence reads: CASSPGQGFYEQYF. CDR3 nucleotide sequence: TGTGCCAGCAGCCCGGGACAGGGGTTCTACGAGCAGTACTTC.

The table lists this clonotype with many counts. This chain joins TRBV7-8 and TRBJ2-7; the D call may be TRBD1 or TRBD2 (5 bases each). CDR3 length: 14 residues. Germline CDR1 and CDR2: SGHVS and FQNEAQ. The ends were cut back, 3 bases at V and 2 bases at J, with 11 bases in the middle. The CDR3 loop is CASSFRDGTYEQYF. CDR3 sequence (DNA): TGTGCCAGCAGCTTCCGGGACGGTACCTACGAGCAGTACTTC. Together with reference TRBV7-8 and TRBJ2-7, the CDR3 gives the full variable domain: GAGVSQSPRYKVAKRGQDVALRCDPISGHVSLFWYQQALGQGPEFLTYFQNEAQLDKSGLPSDRFFAERPEGSVSTLKIQRTQQEDSAVYLCASSFRDGTYEQYFGPGTRLTVT.

This clonotype turned up a few times. The rearrangement joins TRBV7-2 to TRBJ2-7; 7 bases agree with TRBD1. Germline V CDR1 and CDR2: SGHTA, FQGNSA. The J segment lost 8 bases and the V segment lost 3 bases, leaving 4 bases of the junction unmatched. The CDR3 runs 12 residues. The CDR3 is CASSFDRVKQYF. CDR3 DNA: TGTGCCAGCAGCTTTGACAGGGTAAAGCAGTACTTC.

V gene TRBV29-1 combines with J gene TRBJ1-2; no reliable D call. The CDR3 length is 14 residues. The germline CDR1 and CDR2 sequences are SQVTM and ANQGSEA. Trimming cost V 6 bases and J 3 bases, with 17 bases left between them. CDR3 loop: CSVPDGPFDYGYTF. CDR3 bases: TGCAGCGTCCCGGACGGCCCTTTTGACTATGGCTACACCTTC.

This clonotype was seen a few times. V gene TRBV2 combines with J gene TRBJ2-2, with D unresolved. The CDR3 extends over 14 amino acids. V was clipped by 5 bases and J by 5 bases, with 12 bases between them. Looked up from germline, CDR1 is SNHLY and CDR2 is FYNNEI. The CDR3 region is CASSPTPRTGELFF. The CDR3 DNA follows: TGTGCCAGCAGTCCGACCCCAAGGACCGGGGAGCTGTTTTTT.

The chain couples TRBV12-3 or TRBV12-4 to TRBJ2-2; the match to TRBD2 covers 9 bases. The CDR3 covers 15 residues. V lost 6 bases, J lost 0 bases, and 2 bases stayed unmatched. The CDR3: CASSWTSANTGELFF. The CDR3 coding sequence is TGTGCCAGCAGCTGGACTAGCGCGAACACCGGGGAGCTGTTTTTT.

This clonotype came up a few times. The rearrangement uses TRBV6-2 or TRBV6-3 and TRBJ1-5; tentatively, D is TRBD1 (6 bases). Germline CDR1 MNHEY, CDR2 SVGEGT. V was clipped by 0 bases and J by 7 bases, with 13 bases between them. The CDR3 runs 15 residues. CDR3 sequence reads: CASSYSSGVGQPQHF. In nucleotides, the CDR3 is TGTGCCAGCAGTTACTCCTCAGGGGTCGGCCAGCCCCAGCATTTT.

The sample holds a few counts of this clonotype. This chain links TRBV6-1 with TRBJ2-7; 9 nucleotides match TRBD2. Germline values: CDR1 MNHNS, CDR2 SASEGT. Trimming removed 10 bases from V and 2 bases from J; junction bases left unmatched: 9. The CDR3 runs to 14 residues. The CDR3 loop is CATKGTSRTYEQYF. DNA of the CDR3: TGTGCCACCAAGGGGACTAGCCGAACCTACGAGCAGTACTTC.

In this sample, this clonotype turned up many times. The chain has TRBV28 and TRBJ2-7; TRBD2 matches 13 bases. Germline V CDR1 and CDR2: MDHEN, SYDVKM. Trimming took 5 bases from V and 2 from J; bases not matched to a gene: 6. The CDR3 sequence is 16 residues long. CDR3 region: CASSLGLAGDAYEQYF. The CDR3 coding sequence is TGTGCCAGCAGTCTCGGACTAGCGGGAGATGCCTACGAGCAGTACTTC.

J is TRBJ2-3 and V is TRBV12-3 or TRBV12-4; D is possibly TRBD1 (6 bases). V was trimmed by 3 bases and J by 2 bases, leaving 12 bases between them. This CDR3 region has 15 residues. The CDR3, as DNA: TGTGCCAGCAGTTTTGGCGGACAGAACACAGATACGCAGTATTTT. This gives the protein CASSFGGQNTDTQYF.

This clonotype turned up a few times. The chain carries TRBV28 and TRBJ2-2; no reliable D call. Trimming removed 6 bases at V and 1 base at J, with 24 bases between. The CDR3 has 19 amino acids. Germline V gene lookup returns CDR1 MDHEN and CDR2 SYDVKM. The CDR3 here is CASSLIYSPQRLNTGELFF. The CDR3 DNA sequence: TGTGCCAGCAGCCTCATTTATTCCCCGCAGAGACTGAACACCGGGGAGCTGTTTTTT. Using reference TRBV28 and TRBJ2-2 for the parts outside the CDR3, the full variable domain is DVKVTQSSRYLVKRTGEKVFLECVQDMDHENMFWYRQDPGLGLRLIYFSYDVKMKEKGDIPEGYSVSREKKERFSLILESASTNQTSMYLCASSLIYSPQRLNTGELFFGEGSRLTVL.

This sequence joins TRBV24-1 and TRBJ2-7; tentative D call: TRBD1 (6 bases). This CDR3 contains 12 residues. Looked up from germline, CDR1 is KGHDR and CDR2 is SFDVKD. The V gene lost 3 bases and the J gene lost 5 bases, with 7 bases spanning the gap. The CDR3 coding sequence is TGTGCCACCAGTGATCCAGGGGACGAGCAGTACTTC. Translation gives CATSDPGDEQYF.

This clonotype has just a few counts. This rearrangement joins TRBV7-9 to TRBJ1-1; 8 bases align to TRBD1. CDR3 length: 14 residues. V lost 1 base, J lost 6 bases, and 4 bases stayed unmatched. Per the germline V gene, CDR1 is SEHNR and CDR2 is FQNEAQ (reference sequence). As DNA, the CDR3 is TGTGCCAGCAGCTTAGGGGGGACAGGATCTGAAGCTTTCTTT. Translation: CASSLGGTGSEAFF.

V is TRBV7-2 and J is TRBJ2-3; TRBD2 aligns across 7 bases. V shed 0 bases, J shed 2 bases, and the junction held 8 bases outside the gene matches. CDR1 and CDR2 from the germline V gene are SGHTA and FQGNSA. This CDR3 is 17 amino acids long. CDR3 loop: CASSLAFSGQATDTQYF. The CDR3 coding sequence is TGTGCCAGCAGCTTAGCGTTTAGCGGGCAAGCCACAGATACGCAGTATTTT.

The sample holds many counts of this clonotype. J is TRBJ1-6 and V is TRBV12-3 or TRBV12-4; the match to TRBD1 covers 10 bases. The V segment lost 4 bases and the J segment 7 bases; nucleotides outside the gene matches: 4. This CDR3 has 15 residues. The CDR3 nucleotides read TGTGCCAGCAGTTCCCGGACAGGGGGAAATTCACCCCTCCACTTT. Translated: CASSSRTGGNSPLHF.

This clonotype was observed at least ten times. The J gene is TRBJ2-1, the V gene TRBV2; D assignment may be TRBD1 or TRBD2 (5 bases each). V lost 4 bases and J 5 bases, leaving 15 bases between the germline ends. CDR3 length equals 15 residues. Looked up from germline, CDR1 is SNHLY and CDR2 is FYNNEI. DNA for the CDR3: TGTGCCAGCAGTGTCCAATGGGACCGCAACAATGAGCAGTTCTTC. Its translation: CASSVQWDRNNEQFF. Looking up the rest from reference TRBV2 and TRBJ2-1 gives the full variable domain: EPEVTQTPSHQVTQMGQEVILRCVPISNHLYFYWYRQILGQKVEFLVSFYNNEISEKSEIFDDQFSVERPDGSNFTLKIRSTKLEDSAMYFCASSVQWDRNNEQFFGPGTRLTVL.

This clonotype came up a few times. The chain employs TRBV27 and TRBJ1-1; D not resolved. This CDR3 is 17 amino acids long. V was cut by 1 base and J by 2 bases, with 17 bases left in between. Germline V gives CDR1 MNHEY, CDR2 SMNVEV (reference sequence). The CDR3 sequence is CASSLLGGPEINTEAFF. The CDR3 DNA reads as TGTGCCAGCAGTTTATTAGGAGGCCCTGAAATTAACACTGAAGCTTTCTTT.

In the case of this clonotype: This sequence may be a read error, since a much larger clone differs from it by one base. The chain joins TRBV12-3 or TRBV12-4 to TRBJ2-7; D perhaps matches TRBD2 (5 bases). The length of the CDR3 is 15 residues. With 5 bases removed from V and 1 base from J, the gap between germline ends came to 15 bases. The DNA of the CDR3 is TGTGCCAGCAGTCCGGCGAGGGCGAGTTCCTACGAGCAGTACTTC. Protein: CASSPARASSYEQYF.